These 29 T cell receptor beta chains share one sample of origin, sequenced in a study of blood T cell repertoires in COVID-19. Method: immunoSEQ multiplex PCR; TCRdb's copy keeps in-frame clones and lacks some. This sample has a few hundred thousand clones, with 80% to 85% found just once. The material sequenced was peripheral blood. The receptors were gathered from a woman aged 55-69 years with acute or convalescent COVID-19.

The gene calls are TRBV7-8 and TRBJ2-3, with D perhaps matching TRBD2 (6 bases). Per germline, CDR1 SGHVS and CDR2 FQNEAQ. The CDR3 has 15 residues. Between the trimmed V and J ends, which lost 5 bases and 0 bases, there was a span of 12 bases. The DNA of the CDR3 is TGTGCCAGCAGCCCGACTAGAACTAGCACAGATACGCAGTATTTT. It specifies CASSPTRTSTDTQYF.

V and J are TRBV30 and TRBJ2-7, with 8 bases that match TRBD1. The V segment lost 1 base and the J segment 3 bases; nucleotides outside the gene matches: 5. Germline V lookup: CDR1 GTSNPN, CDR2 SVGIG (reference sequence). The CDR3 loop spans 14 amino acids. The CDR3 reads CAWSARQGFYEQYF. Written as DNA, the CDR3 is TGTGCCTGGAGTGCGCGACAGGGGTTCTACGAGCAGTACTTC.

Comment on this clone: The same CDR3 arises from other DNA sequences in this sample as well. The chain joins TRBV3-1 (or the pseudogene TRBV3-2) to TRBJ1-3; the D gene is possibly TRBD1 (6 bases). The CDR3 length is 14 residues. Germline loops: CDR1 LGHDT, CDR2 YNNKEL (reference sequence). The germline V and J ends were trimmed by 4 bases and 3 bases, with 10 bases remaining between them. Written as DNA, the CDR3 is TGTGCCAGCAGCCCGCAGGGGAGTGGAAACACCATATATTTT. It translates to CASSPQGSGNTIYF.

This chain connects TRBV7-6 to TRBJ2-5; the D gene is possibly TRBD2 (6 bases). V gave up 3 bases and J gave up 5 bases, with 16 bases separating them. The length of the CDR3 is 15 residues. Germline V lookup: CDR1 SGHVS, CDR2 FNYEAQ. The CDR3: CASSFSRGGGETQYF. CDR3 nucleotide sequence: TGTGCCAGCAGCTTCTCTAGGGGTGGAGGGGAGACCCAGTACTTC.

The chain is built from TRBV19 and TRBJ1-2; TRBD1 might be the D (6 bases). In germline, CDR1 is LNHDA, CDR2 SQIVND (reference sequence). The ends were cut back, 4 bases at V and 4 bases at J, with 10 bases in the middle. The CDR3 sequence is 13 residues long. CDR3 region: CASSRRQAYGYTF. Here the CDR3 DNA reads TGTGCCAGTAGTAGACGACAGGCCTATGGCTACACCTTC.

The genes are TRBV11-2 and TRBJ1-4, with D unclear. The CDR3 sequence is 14 residues long. The V gene's germline CDR1 is SGHAT and CDR2 FQNNGV. V was pared by 0 bases and J by 8 bases, with 10 bases between. CDR3 amino acids: CASSLDRTGEKLFF. The CDR3 bases are TGTGCCAGCAGCTTAGACAGGACGGGAGAAAAACTGTTTTTT.

V gene TRBV30 combines with J gene TRBJ1-2; D remains unclear. The CDR3 runs to 13 residues. Between the trimmed V and J ends, which lost 1 base and 0 bases, there was a span of 6 bases. Germline values: CDR1 GTSNPN, CDR2 SVGIG (reference sequence). The CDR3 nucleotides read TGTGCCTGGAGTGGTACTTCTAACTATGGCTACACCTTC. Translated: CAWSGTSNYGYTF.

V is TRBV5-1 and J is TRBJ1-1; D possibly corresponds to TRBD1 (5 bases). The ends were cut back, 5 bases at V and 5 bases at J, with 16 bases in the middle. The CDR3 extends over 14 amino acids. Per germline, CDR1 SGHRS and CDR2 YFSETQ. CDR3 in DNA: TGCGCCAGCAGGGGTGGGGCCCGGGGGACTGAAGCTTTCTTT. Its translation is CASRGGARGTEAFF.

This sequence joins TRBV5-1 and TRBJ2-7, with 7 bases fitting TRBD1. This CDR3 is built from 13 residues. Germline V gives CDR1 SGHRS, CDR2 YFSETQ. V gave up 4 bases and J gave up 2 bases; unmatched junction bases: 3. CDR3 sequence: CASSRTGTYEQYF. CDR3 bases: TGCGCCAGCAGCCGGACAGGCACCTACGAGCAGTACTTC.

The rearrangement links TRBV2 to TRBJ1-2; D may be TRBD1 (5 bases). Germline V gene lookup returns CDR1 SNHLY and CDR2 FYNNEI. Trimming shortened V by 6 bases and J by 2 bases, and 16 bases separated the two germline ends. The CDR3 runs 15 residues. The chain's CDR3 is CASSAQGGGNYGYTF. CDR3 bases: TGTGCCAGCAGCGCCCAGGGTGGGGGGAACTATGGCTACACCTTC.

J is TRBJ1-4 and V is TRBV15; no definite D call. V was clipped by 5 bases and J by 3 bases, with 13 bases between them. Germline V gene data show CDR1 as LNHNV and CDR2 as YYDKDF (reference sequence). The CDR3 extends over 15 amino acids. CDR3 bases: TGTGCCACCAGCGGAACACTCGGAGCTAATGAAAAACTGTTTTTT. Encoded protein: CATSGTLGANEKLFF.

CDR3 residues: CASSGGTSGGGGELFF. The DNA for the CDR3 is TGTGCCAGCAGCGGCGGGACTAGCGGGGGAGGTGGGGAGCTGTTTTTT. The chain links TRBV5-4 to TRBJ2-2; 14 bases are a match to TRBD2. Trimming took 4 bases from V and 8 from J; bases not matched to a gene: 7. The length of the CDR3 is 16 residues. Germline lookup yields CDR1 SGHNT and CDR2 YYREEE (reference sequence). The whole variable domain, filled in from reference TRBV5-4 and TRBJ2-2, reads ETGVTQSPTHLIKTRGQQVTLRCSSQSGHNTVSWYQQALGQGPQFIFQYYREEENGRGNFPPRFSGLQFPNYSSELNVNALELDDSALYLCASSGGTSGGGGELFFGEGSRLTVL.

The chain has TRBV6-1 and TRBJ1-2, with D perhaps matching TRBD1 (6 bases). Germline CDR1 MNHNS, CDR2 SASEGT. V was trimmed by 2 bases and J by 6 bases, leaving 16 bases between them. There are 15 residues in the CDR3. CDR3 in amino acids: CASSELTGSHHGYTF. DNA for the CDR3: TGTGCCAGCAGTGAATTGACAGGTTCTCACCATGGCTACACCTTC.

V usage is TRBV9 and J usage is TRBJ1-4, with TRBD1 matching over 7 bases. The junction had 3 bases not matched to a gene; V was cut back by 0 bases and J by 7 bases. The V gene's germline CDR1 is SGDLS and CDR2 YYNGEE. The CDR3 has 14 residues. The CDR3 DNA reads TGTGCCAGCAGCGTAGGGACAGGCAGTGAAAAACTGTTTTTT. It yields the protein CASSVGTGSEKLFF.

The chain combines TRBV27 with TRBJ1-2; weak D call: TRBD1 (6 bases). This CDR3 contains 14 residues. The V end was cut by 4 bases, the J end by 6 bases, with 15 bases between. Germline V lookup: CDR1 MNHEY, CDR2 SMNVEV (reference sequence). The CDR3 DNA reads as TGTGCCAGCAGTTCCTTTAAGGACAGAGATGGCTACACCTTC. It yields the protein CASSSFKDRDGYTF.

V usage is TRBV29-1 and J usage is TRBJ1-2, with D perhaps matching TRBD1 (6 bases). The germline CDR1 and CDR2 sequences are SQVTM and ANQGSEA. This CDR3 comprises 14 residues. Trimming removed 7 bases at V and 3 bases at J, with 18 bases between. CDR3 loop: CSGFDPDRDYGYTF. CDR3 coding DNA: TGCAGCGGCTTTGACCCGGACAGAGACTATGGCTACACCTTC.

This clone was detected a few times. This rearrangement joins TRBV6-5 to TRBJ1-5; 7 bases match TRBD1. V dropped 6 bases and J dropped 4; count of bases not matched to a gene: 9. Germline V CDR1 and CDR2: MNHEY, SVGAGI. The CDR3 runs 15 residues. The CDR3 sequence: CASSQTGVGNQPQHF. CDR3 DNA sequence: TGTGCCAGCAGCCAAACAGGGGTGGGAAATCAGCCCCAGCATTTT.

The rearrangement joins TRBV12-3 or TRBV12-4 to TRBJ2-1; 7 bases are a match to TRBD1. The ends lost 8 bases at V and 10 bases at J; junction bases unmatched: 8. CDR3 length: 12 residues. The CDR3 sequence: CASGSRGLEQFF. The CDR3 DNA reads TGTGCCAGCGGATCAAGGGGGCTAGAGCAGTTCTTC.

This chain uses TRBV5-1 with TRBJ2-3; 7 bases map to TRBD1. The germline CDR1 and CDR2 sequences are SGHRS and YFSETQ. This CDR3 comprises 15 residues. V dropped 5 bases and J dropped 2; count of bases not matched to a gene: 8. Written as DNA, the CDR3 is TGCGCCAGCAGTCCTGAGGGGGCTTTCACAGATACGCAGTATTTT. Its protein is CASSPEGAFTDTQYF.

The chain is built from TRBV7-2 and TRBJ1-2, with D uncertain. Trimming stripped 2 bases from V and 8 bases from J, with 15 bases between. The CDR3 covers 14 residues. The V gene's germline CDR1 is SGHTA and CDR2 FQGNSA. The chain's CDR3 is CASSLTGHREGYTF. DNA of the CDR3: TGTGCCAGCAGCTTAACGGGCCACCGGGAAGGCTACACCTTC.

The chain is built from TRBV27 and TRBJ2-3; weak D call: TRBD2 (5 bases). From germline, CDR1 is MNHEY and CDR2 SMNVEV (reference sequence). This CDR3 has 14 residues. Trimming left V 4 bases short and J 5 bases short, with 13 bases between. CDR3 bases: TGTGCCAGCAGTTCACTAGTTAGCCGAGATACGCAGTATTTT. Its protein product is CASSSLVSRDTQYF.

The chain recombines TRBV5-6 with TRBJ1-2; 11 bases fit TRBD1. CDR3 size: 15 residues. V lost 0 bases and J lost 4; bases outside the gene matches: 2. Germline-derived CDR1 and CDR2 are SGHDT and YYEEEE. The DNA of the CDR3 is TGTGCCAGCAGCTTGGGGACAGGGGGCTTCTATGGCTACACCTTC. It is translated as CASSLGTGGFYGYTF.

The chain carries TRBV5-5 and TRBJ2-3; tentative D call: TRBD1 (5 bases). V lost 0 bases and J 6 bases, leaving 8 bases between the germline ends. The germline V gene has CDR1 SGHKS and CDR2 YYEKEE (reference sequence). This CDR3 contains 13 residues. In DNA form, the CDR3 reads TGTGCCAGCAGCTTGGGGTCAGGGGATACGCAGTATTTT. Its protein is CASSLGSGDTQYF.

The gene calls are TRBV30 and TRBJ1-5; D remains ambiguous. The length of the CDR3 is 14 residues. Deletions cut 0 bases from V and 5 bases from J, with 11 bases between. Germline CDR1 is GTSNPN and CDR2 is SVGIG (reference sequence). In DNA, the CDR3 is TGTGCCTGGAGTGTGTCCAGGTTCGATCAGCCCCAGCATTTT. As protein: CAWSVSRFDQPQHF. The full variable domain, with the rest looked up from reference TRBV30 and TRBJ1-5, is SQTIHQWPATLVQPVGSPLSLECTVEGTSNPNLYWYRQAAGRGLQLLFYSVGIGQISSEVPQNLSASRPQDRQFILSSKKLLLSDSGFYLCAWSVSRFDQPQHFGDGTRLSIL.

The chain is built from TRBV6-1 and TRBJ1-3; D remains ambiguous. The V gene lost 0 bases and the J gene lost 0 bases, with 9 bases spanning the gap. Germline CDR1 and CDR2: MNHNS and SASEGT. CDR3 size: 16 residues. CDR3 in amino acids: CASSEARPGSGNTIYF. In nucleotides, the CDR3 is TGTGCCAGCAGTGAAGCCCGCCCGGGCTCTGGAAACACCATATATTTT.

This chain joins TRBV4-1 and TRBJ2-2; 11 bases match TRBD1. Unmatched junction bases numbered 6, after V lost 4 bases and J lost 8 bases. Germline CDR1 is MGHRA and CDR2 is YSYEKL. The CDR3 loop spans 15 amino acids. The CDR3 DNA is TGCGCCAGCAGCCTCGGACAGGGGGCAAGTGGGGAGCTGTTTTTT. Amino acid sequence: CASSLGQGASGELFF.

The rearrangement uses TRBV11-2 and TRBJ2-5; D not certain. The V gene lost 5 bases and the J gene lost 4 bases, with 8 bases spanning the gap. Germline CDR1 reads SGHAT; CDR2 reads FQNNGV. The CDR3 has 12 residues. The CDR3 spells CASSATRETQYF. The CDR3 DNA reads TGTGCCAGCAGCGCCACCAGAGAGACCCAGTACTTC.

V is TRBV4-2 and J is TRBJ2-2, with D maybe TRBD2 (5 bases). V was pared by 4 bases and J by 0 bases, with 12 bases between. The CDR3 totals 16 residues. Germline V CDR1 and CDR2: LGHNA, YNFKEQ. CDR3 residues: CASSPLGESNTGELFF. In DNA form, the CDR3 reads TGTGCCAGCAGCCCGCTGGGAGAGTCGAACACCGGGGAGCTGTTTTTT.

This clone has a handful of counts. The V and J genes are TRBV4-1 and TRBJ2-1, with 13 positions matching TRBD2. This CDR3 comprises 15 residues. The junction had 4 bases not matched to a gene; V was cut back by 4 bases and J by 7 bases. CDR1 and CDR2 (germline): MGHRA, YSYEKL. The CDR3 protein is CASSPTSGGGNEQFF. CDR3 coding DNA: TGCGCCAGCAGCCCCACTAGCGGGGGGGGGAATGAGCAGTTCTTC.